One and the same sample provided the 3 T cell receptor beta chains below, sequenced in a study of cytomegalovirus exposure and HLA in healthy donors. The PCR ran on 60 Vbeta and 13 Jbeta primers. This table comes from immunoSEQ multiplex PCR, and its TCRdb copy is limited to in-frame clones, with some not included. Of approximately 170,000 clones listed, 75% to 90% are singletons. The sequenced material came from PBMCs. These TCRs come from a male donor in good health and CMV-seronegative.

The chain joins TRBV14 to TRBJ1-1; no reliable D call. V was pared by 0 bases and J by 3 bases, with 11 bases between. The CDR3 is 15 amino acids. Germline V gene lookup returns CDR1 SGHDN and CDR2 FVKESK. CDR3 DNA sequence: TGTGCCAGCAGCCAAGATTGGGGAGGGTACACTGAAGCTTTCTTT. Its translation: CASSQDWGGYTEAFF.

J is TRBJ2-7 and V is TRBV6-6; D gene ambiguous. V dropped 7 bases and J dropped 6 bases, with 16 bases sitting between them. Per germline, CDR1 MNHNY and CDR2 SVGAGI (reference sequence). CDR3 length: 13 residues. The CDR3 protein is CASNMLEVGEQYF. DNA for the CDR3: TGTGCCAGCAATATGCTAGAGGTTGGCGAGCAGTACTTC.

The V call is TRBV25-1, the J call TRBJ1-5, with unresolved D. The CDR3 covers 14 residues. Germline V gene lookup returns CDR1 MGHDK and CDR2 SYGVNS. V was pared by 1 base and J by 2 bases, with 6 bases between. CDR3 in DNA: TGTGCCAGCAGTGAATCTAGAGGCAATCAGCCCCAGCATTTT. Residues: CASSESRGNQPQHF.